This T cell receptor (beta chain) was captured by sequencing in a study of T cell responses to AZD1222 COVID-19 vaccine. The method was immunoSEQ multiplex PCR; TCRdb's version includes in-frame clones alone and lacks a portion of them. The repertoire includes roughly 91,000 clones, about nine tenths of them detected once, and around 2% sits in the top ten. General observations from the study: White British ancestry dominated among donors, who included more females, and clonal diversity was possibly underestimated. Seropositive AZD1222 recipients at baseline numbered only five or six.

V dropped 6 bases and J dropped 2; count of bases not matched to a gene: 11. The CDR3 spans 17 residues. Germline V gives CDR1 LNHDA, CDR2 SQIVND (reference sequence). On this clone itself: Its antigen is unidentified.

Sequenced here: peripheral blood, sampled on day 0 of AZD1222 vaccination. This rearrangement joins TRBV19 to TRBJ1-3; 9 nucleotides agree with TRBD1. This clonotype was sampled from an adult in good health. CDR3 residues: CASRDPGQGLAGNTIYF. DNA of the CDR3: TGTGCCAGTAGGGATCCGGGACAGGGACTTGCTGGAAACACCATATATTTT.